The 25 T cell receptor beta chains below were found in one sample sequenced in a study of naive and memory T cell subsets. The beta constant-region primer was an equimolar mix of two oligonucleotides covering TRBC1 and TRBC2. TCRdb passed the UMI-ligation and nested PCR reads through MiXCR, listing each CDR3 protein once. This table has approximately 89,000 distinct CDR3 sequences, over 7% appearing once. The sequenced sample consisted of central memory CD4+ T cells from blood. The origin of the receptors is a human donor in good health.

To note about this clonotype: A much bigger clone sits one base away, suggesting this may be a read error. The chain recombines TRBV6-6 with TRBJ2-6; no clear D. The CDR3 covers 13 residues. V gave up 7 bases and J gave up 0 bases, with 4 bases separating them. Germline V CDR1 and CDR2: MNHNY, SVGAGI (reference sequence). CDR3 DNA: TGTGCCAGCATCTTCTCTGGGGCCAACGTCCTGACTTTC. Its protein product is CASIFSGANVLTF.

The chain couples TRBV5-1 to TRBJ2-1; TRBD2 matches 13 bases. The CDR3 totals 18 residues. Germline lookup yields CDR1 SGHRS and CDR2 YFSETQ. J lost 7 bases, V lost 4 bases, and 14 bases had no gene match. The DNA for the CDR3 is TGCGCCAGCAGCCCCACCCCCCTGACTAGCGGGAGGAGTAATGAGCAGTTCTTC. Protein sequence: CASSPTPLTSGRSNEQFF.

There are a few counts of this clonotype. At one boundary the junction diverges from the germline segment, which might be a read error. The CDR3 nucleotides read TGTGCTAGCAGCCTAGCGGGAGACCCCAATGAGCAGTTCTTC. Protein sequence: CASSLAGDPNEQFF. The V call is TRBV7-7, the J call TRBJ2-1; 10 bases are a match to TRBD2. CDR1 and CDR2 from the germline V gene are SSHAT and FNYEAQ (reference sequence). The CDR3 is 14 residues long.

CDR3 protein: CASSPGGRSYEQYF. The CDR3 DNA follows: TGTGCCAGCAGTCCCGGGGGACGCTCCTACGAGCAGTACTTC. This chain uses TRBV28 with TRBJ2-7; possible D gene TRBD2, 6 bases. V lost 5 bases, J lost 0 bases, and 11 bases lay in between. Germline V CDR1 and CDR2: MDHEN, SYDVKM. The CDR3 sequence is 14 residues long.

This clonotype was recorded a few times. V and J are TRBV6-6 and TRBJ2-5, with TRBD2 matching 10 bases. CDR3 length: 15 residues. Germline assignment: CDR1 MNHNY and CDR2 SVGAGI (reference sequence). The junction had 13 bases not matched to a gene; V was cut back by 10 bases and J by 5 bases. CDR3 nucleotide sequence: TGTGCCACCAGGGGAGGTCTAGCGGGAGAGGAGACCCAGTACTTC. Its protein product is CATRGGLAGEETQYF.

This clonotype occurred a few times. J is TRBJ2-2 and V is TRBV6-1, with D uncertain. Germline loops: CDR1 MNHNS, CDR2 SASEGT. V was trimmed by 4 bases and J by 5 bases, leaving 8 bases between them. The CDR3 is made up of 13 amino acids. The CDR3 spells CASSGGGTGELFF. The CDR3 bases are TGTGCCAGCAGTGGGGGTGGAACCGGGGAGCTGTTTTTT.

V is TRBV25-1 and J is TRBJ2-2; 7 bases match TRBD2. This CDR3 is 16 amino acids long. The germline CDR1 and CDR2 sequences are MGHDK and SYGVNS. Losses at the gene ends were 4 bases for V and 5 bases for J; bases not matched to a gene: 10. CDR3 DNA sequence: TGTGCCAGCAGTGCTCCCAGGGAGCGGGGTACCGGGGAGCTGTTTTTT. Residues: CASSAPRERGTGELFF.

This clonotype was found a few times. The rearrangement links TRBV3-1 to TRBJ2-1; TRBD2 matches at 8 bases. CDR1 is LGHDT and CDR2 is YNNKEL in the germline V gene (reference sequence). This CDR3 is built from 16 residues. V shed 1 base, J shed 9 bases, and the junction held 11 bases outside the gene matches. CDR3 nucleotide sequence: TGTGCCAGCAGCCAAGTCCAAAGCGGGAGAGGTTCTGAGCAGTTCTTC. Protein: CASSQVQSGRGSEQFF.

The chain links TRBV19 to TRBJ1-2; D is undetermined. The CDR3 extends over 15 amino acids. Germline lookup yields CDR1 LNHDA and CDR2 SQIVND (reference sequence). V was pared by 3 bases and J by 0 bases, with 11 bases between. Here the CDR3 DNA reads TGTGCCAGTAGTATCTTCAGTCAAGCTAACTATGGCTACACCTTC. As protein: CASSIFSQANYGYTF.

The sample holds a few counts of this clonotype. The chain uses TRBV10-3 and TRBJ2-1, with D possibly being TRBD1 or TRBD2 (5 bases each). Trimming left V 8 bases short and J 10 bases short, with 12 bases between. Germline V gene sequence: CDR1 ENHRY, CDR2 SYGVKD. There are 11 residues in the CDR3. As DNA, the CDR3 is TGTGCCATCGCGGACCGGGACGAGCAGTTCTTC. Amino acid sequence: CAIADRDEQFF.

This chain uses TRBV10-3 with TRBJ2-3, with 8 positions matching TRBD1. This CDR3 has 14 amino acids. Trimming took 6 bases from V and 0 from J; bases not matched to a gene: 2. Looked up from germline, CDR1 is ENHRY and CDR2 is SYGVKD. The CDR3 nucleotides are TGTGCCATCAGACAGGGGGAGAGCACAGATACGCAGTATTTT. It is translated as CAIRQGESTDTQYF.

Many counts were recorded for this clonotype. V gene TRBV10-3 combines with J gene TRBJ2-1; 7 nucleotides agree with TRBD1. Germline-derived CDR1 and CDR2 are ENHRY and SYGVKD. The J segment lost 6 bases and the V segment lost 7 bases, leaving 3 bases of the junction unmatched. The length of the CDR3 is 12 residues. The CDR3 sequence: CAINSGGNEQFF. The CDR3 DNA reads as TGTGCCATCAATTCAGGGGGCAATGAGCAGTTCTTC.

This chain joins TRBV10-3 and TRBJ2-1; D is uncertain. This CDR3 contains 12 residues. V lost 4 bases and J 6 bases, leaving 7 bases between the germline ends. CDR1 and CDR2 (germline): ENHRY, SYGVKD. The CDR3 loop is CAISVSGNEQFF. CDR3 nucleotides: TGTGCCATCAGTGTATCGGGCAATGAGCAGTTCTTC.

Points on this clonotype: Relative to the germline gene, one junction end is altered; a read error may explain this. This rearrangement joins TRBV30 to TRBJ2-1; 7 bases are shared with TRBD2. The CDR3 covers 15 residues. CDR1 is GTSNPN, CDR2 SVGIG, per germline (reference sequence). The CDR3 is CARSPGLFLGNEQFF. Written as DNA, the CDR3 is TGTGCCCGGAGTCCGGGACTATTCTTAGGGAATGAGCAGTTCTTC.

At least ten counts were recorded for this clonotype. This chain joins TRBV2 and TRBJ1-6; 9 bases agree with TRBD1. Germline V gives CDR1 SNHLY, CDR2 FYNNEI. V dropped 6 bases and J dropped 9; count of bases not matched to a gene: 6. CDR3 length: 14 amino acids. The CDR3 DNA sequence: TGTGCCAGCAGCGACAGGGGGAGGATTTCACCCCTCCACTTT. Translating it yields CASSDRGRISPLHF.

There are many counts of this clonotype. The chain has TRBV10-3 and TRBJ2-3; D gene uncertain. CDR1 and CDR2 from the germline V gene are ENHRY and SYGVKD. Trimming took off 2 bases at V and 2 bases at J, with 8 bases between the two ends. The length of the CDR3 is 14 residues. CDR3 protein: CAISERADTDTQYF. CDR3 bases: TGTGCCATCAGTGAGCGGGCGGACACAGATACGCAGTATTTT.

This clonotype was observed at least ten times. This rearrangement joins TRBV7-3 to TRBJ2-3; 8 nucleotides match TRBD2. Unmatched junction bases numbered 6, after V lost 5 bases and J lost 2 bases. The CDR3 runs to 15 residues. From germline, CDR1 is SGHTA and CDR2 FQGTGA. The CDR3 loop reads CASSPGGGLTDTQYF. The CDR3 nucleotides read TGTGCCAGCAGCCCAGGCGGGGGGCTCACAGATACGCAGTATTTT.

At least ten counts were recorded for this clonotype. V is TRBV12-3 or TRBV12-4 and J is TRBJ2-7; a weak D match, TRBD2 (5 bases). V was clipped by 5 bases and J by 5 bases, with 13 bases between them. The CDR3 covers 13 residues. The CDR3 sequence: CASSRDEGDEQYF. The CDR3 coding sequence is TGTGCCAGCAGTCGCGACGAGGGCGACGAGCAGTACTTC.

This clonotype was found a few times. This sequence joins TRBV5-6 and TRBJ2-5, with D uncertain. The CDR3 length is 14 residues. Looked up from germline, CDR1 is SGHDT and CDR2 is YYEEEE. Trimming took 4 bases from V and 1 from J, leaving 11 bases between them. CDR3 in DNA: TGTGCCAGCAGCGGATTAGCTGTCCAAGAGACCCAGTACTTC. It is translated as CASSGLAVQETQYF.

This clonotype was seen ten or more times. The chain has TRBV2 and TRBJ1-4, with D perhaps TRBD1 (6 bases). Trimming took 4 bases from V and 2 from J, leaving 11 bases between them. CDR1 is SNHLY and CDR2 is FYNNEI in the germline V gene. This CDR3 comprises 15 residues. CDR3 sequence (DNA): TGTGCCAGCAGTGGCAGGGGCGGTACTAATGAAAAACTGTTTTTT. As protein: CASSGRGGTNEKLFF.

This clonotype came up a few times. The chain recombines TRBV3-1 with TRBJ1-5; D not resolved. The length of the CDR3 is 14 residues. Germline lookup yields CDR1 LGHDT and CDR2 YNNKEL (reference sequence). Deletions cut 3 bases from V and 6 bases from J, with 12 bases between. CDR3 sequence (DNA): TGTGCCAGCAGCCAGTCCACGGCGGGTCAGCCCCAGCATTTT. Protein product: CASSQSTAGQPQHF.

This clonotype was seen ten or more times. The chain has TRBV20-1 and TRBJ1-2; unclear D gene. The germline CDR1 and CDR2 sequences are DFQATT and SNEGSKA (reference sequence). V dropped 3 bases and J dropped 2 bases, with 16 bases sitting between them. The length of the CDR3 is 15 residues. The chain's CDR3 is CSASLKTLQNYGYTF. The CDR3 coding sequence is TGCAGTGCTAGTTTGAAGACCTTGCAAAACTATGGCTACACCTTC.

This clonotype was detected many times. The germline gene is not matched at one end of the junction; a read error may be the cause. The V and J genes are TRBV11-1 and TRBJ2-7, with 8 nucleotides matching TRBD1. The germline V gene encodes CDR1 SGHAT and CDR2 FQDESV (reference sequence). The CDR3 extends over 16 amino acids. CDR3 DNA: TGTGCCAGCAGCTTAGCGCCGGGACAGGCCTCCTTCGAGCAGTACTTC. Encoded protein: CASSLAPGQASFEQYF.

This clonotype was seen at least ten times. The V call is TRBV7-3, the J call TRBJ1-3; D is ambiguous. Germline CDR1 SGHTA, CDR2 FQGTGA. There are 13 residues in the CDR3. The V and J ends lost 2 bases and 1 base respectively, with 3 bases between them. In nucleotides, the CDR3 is TGTGCCAGCAGCTTACAGTCTGGAAACACCATATATTTT. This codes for CASSLQSGNTIYF.

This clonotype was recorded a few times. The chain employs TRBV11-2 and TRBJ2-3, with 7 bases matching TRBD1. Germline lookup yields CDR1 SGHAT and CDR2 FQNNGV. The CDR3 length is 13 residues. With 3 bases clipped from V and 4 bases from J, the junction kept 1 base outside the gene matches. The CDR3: CASSLGQPDTQYF. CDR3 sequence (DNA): TGTGCCAGCAGCTTGGGACAGCCAGATACGCAGTATTTT.